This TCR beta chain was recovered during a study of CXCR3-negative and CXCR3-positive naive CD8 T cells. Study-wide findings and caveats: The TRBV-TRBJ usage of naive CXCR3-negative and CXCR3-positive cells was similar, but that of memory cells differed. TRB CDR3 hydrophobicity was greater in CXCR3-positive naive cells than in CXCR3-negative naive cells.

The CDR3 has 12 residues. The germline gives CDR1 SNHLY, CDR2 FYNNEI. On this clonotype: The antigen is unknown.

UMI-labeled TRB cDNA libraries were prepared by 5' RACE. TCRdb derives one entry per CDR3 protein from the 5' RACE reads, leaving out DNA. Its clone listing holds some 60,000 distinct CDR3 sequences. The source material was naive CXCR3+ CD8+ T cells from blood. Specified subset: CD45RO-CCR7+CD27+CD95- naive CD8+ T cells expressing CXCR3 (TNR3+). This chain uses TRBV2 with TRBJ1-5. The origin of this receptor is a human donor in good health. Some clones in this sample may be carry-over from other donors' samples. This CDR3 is CASSGRQRHQHF.